The TCR beta chain under discussion was sequenced for a study of vaccination and CD4 T cells after COVID-19. This clonotype was seen a few times. Its cognate antigen is unknown. Cultured CD4+ T cell DNA underwent sequencing with the Oncomine TCR Beta short-read assay. A single record per CDR3 protein comes from TCRdb applying MiXCR to the PCR reads. The top ten clones hold 39% of a sample with 8,900 or so distinct CDR3 sequences, 25% to 40% of them seen once. Treatment given: roughly ten-day PBMC culture with coronavirus spike peptide pools or control peptides (ViraFEST assay). Ahead of the COVID-19 pandemic (2011-2018), the CD4+ T cells of the unexposed donor were collected. Trimming stripped 1 base from V and 9 bases from J, with 16 bases between. Germline V lookup: CDR1 MNHEY, CDR2 SVGAGI. This CDR3 region has 16 residues.

Sequenced material: CD4+ T cells from blood, cultured in vitro. This chain uses TRBV6-5 with TRBJ1-6, with D unclear. The TCR sequence derives from a human donor in good health. The CDR3 sequence is CASSYYLRELGSPLHF. The CDR3 DNA reads as TGTGCCAGCAGTTACTACCTCAGAGAGCTGGGTTCACCCCTCCACTTT.